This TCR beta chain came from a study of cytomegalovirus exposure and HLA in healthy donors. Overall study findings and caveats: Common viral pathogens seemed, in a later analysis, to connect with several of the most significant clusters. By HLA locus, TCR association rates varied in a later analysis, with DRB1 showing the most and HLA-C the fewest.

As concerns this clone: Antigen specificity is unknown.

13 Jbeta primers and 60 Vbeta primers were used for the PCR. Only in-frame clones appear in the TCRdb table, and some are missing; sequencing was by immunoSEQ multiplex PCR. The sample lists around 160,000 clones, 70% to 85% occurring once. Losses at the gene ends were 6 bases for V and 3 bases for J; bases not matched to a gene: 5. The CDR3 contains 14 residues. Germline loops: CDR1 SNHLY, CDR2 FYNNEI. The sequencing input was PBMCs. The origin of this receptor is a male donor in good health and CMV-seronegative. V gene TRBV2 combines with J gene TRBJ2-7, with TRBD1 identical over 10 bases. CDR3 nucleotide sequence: TGTGCCAGCAGGCGTGGGGACAGGGGCTACGAGCAGTACTTC. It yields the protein CASRRGDRGYEQYF. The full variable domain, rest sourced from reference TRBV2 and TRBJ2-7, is EPEVTQTPSHQVTQMGQEVILRCVPISNHLYFYWYRQILGQKVEFLVSFYNNEISEKSEIFDDQFSVERPDGSNFTLKIRSTKLEDSAMYFCASRRGDRGYEQYFGPGTRLTVT.